The 27 T cell receptor beta chains listed next were all sequenced from one sample in a study of blood T cells in healthy people across ages. The authors ran a second PCR of 7 to 11 cycles using a sample-barcoded 5' primer and a J-beta primer mix. TCRdb processed the 5' RACE reads anew with MiXCR; each CDR3 protein has one entry. The sample lists 550,000 to 750,000 distinct CDR3 sequences; 20% to 25% were seen once. Source material: blood. These receptors were obtained from a man in his sixties or seventies in good health.

V and J are TRBV20-1 and TRBJ1-2; weak D call: TRBD1 (5 bases). V dropped 6 bases and J dropped 7 bases, with 15 bases sitting between them. The CDR3 length is 12 residues. Germline V lookup: CDR1 DFQATT, CDR2 SNEGSKA (reference sequence). The CDR3 sequence: CSARSAGSGYTF. CDR3 DNA sequence: TGCAGTGCAAGAAGTGCAGGGAGTGGCTACACCTTC.

The chain employs TRBV7-2 and TRBJ2-5, with 9 bases lining up with TRBD2. There are 15 residues in the CDR3. With 3 bases clipped from V and 3 bases from J, the junction kept 5 bases outside the gene matches. CDR1 SGHTA and CDR2 FQGNSA come from the germline V gene. CDR3 in DNA: TGTGCCAGCAGCTTGGCGACTAGCGGAAAAGAGACCCAGTACTTC. It translates to CASSLATSGKETQYF.

This clonotype came up a few times. This CDR3 fails to terminate in the conserved phenylalanine or tryptophan, so it likely reflects a read error. It is unclear where the CDR3 begins or ends on the DNA, so no DNA is shown, and the CDR3 is as TCRdb lists it. V usage is TRBV5-5 and J usage is TRBJ1-3; the table's D call of TRBD1 was not tested on the DNA. From germline, CDR1 is SGHKS and CDR2 YYEKEE (reference sequence). 13 amino acids form the CDR3, both terminal residues included. The CDR3 here is CASSLDFVDRGTL.

This clonotype occurred many times. This chain links TRBV20-1 with TRBJ1-4; D remains ambiguous. The CDR3 covers 10 residues. Between the trimmed V and J ends, which lost 0 bases and 8 bases, there was a span of 1 base. CDR1 is DFQATT and CDR2 is SNEGSKA in the germline V gene (reference sequence). The CDR3 nucleotides read TGCAGTGCTAGAGAAGAAAAACTGTTTTTT. Translating it yields CSAREEKLFF.

This clonotype was counted between two and nine times. The chain carries TRBV2 and TRBJ2-6; unclear D gene. V lost 1 base, J lost 9 bases, and 10 bases lay in between. This CDR3 is 14 amino acids long. The V gene's germline CDR1 is SNHLY and CDR2 FYNNEI. CDR3 nucleotides: TGTGCCAGCAGTGAAGTCAGGACCTTCAACGTCCTGACTTTC. This codes for CASSEVRTFNVLTF.

This clonotype was seen many times. The CDR3 is CASSPPGQVYEQYF. CDR3 coding DNA: TGTGCCAGCAGTCCCCCGGGACAGGTTTACGAGCAGTACTTC. V is TRBV27 and J is TRBJ2-7; TRBD1 agrees at 8 bases. The germline CDR1 and CDR2 sequences are MNHEY and SMNVEV (reference sequence). V lost 5 bases and J lost 4; bases outside the gene matches: 7. CDR3 length: 14 residues.

This chain connects TRBV2 to TRBJ2-3; D is uncertain. V was pared by 7 bases and J by 8 bases, with 13 bases between. The germline V gene encodes CDR1 SNHLY and CDR2 FYNNEI. The CDR3 extends over 12 amino acids. The CDR3, as DNA: TGTGCCAGCAAGAGGTCCTCCCTTACGCAGTATTTT. Amino acids: CASKRSSLTQYF.

The sample holds one count of this clonotype. The chain carries TRBV4-2 and TRBJ2-5, with no clear D. The DNA end is a closer match to TRBJ2-1, so the J assignment may be wrong. The germline gives CDR1 LGHNA, CDR2 YNFKEQ. This CDR3 is built from 15 residues. CDR3 protein: CASTPLGGSYNEQFF. The DNA of the CDR3 is TGTGCCAGCACTCCGCTCGGTGGCTCCTACAATGAGCAGTTCTTC.

This clonotype was recorded a few times. The rearrangement joins TRBV6-5 to TRBJ2-1; a weak D match, TRBD1 (6 bases). The germline V and J ends were trimmed by 4 bases and 8 bases, with 12 bases remaining between them. Germline CDR1 MNHEY, CDR2 SVGAGI. The CDR3 runs to 13 residues. In DNA form, the CDR3 reads TGTGCCAGCAGTTCGCCACAGGGCTATGAGCAGTTCTTC. It encodes CASSSPQGYEQFF.

This clonotype appeared a few times. Sequence at one end of the junction differs from germline and may be a read error. The chain couples TRBV28 to TRBJ2-4; the D gene is possibly TRBD2 (7 bases). The CDR3 runs to 16 residues. CDR1 MDHEN and CDR2 SYDVKM come from the germline V gene. In DNA form, the CDR3 reads TGTGCCAGCAGTTCCGCGGGGGAGGGGGACAAAAACATTCAGTGCTTC. Its translation: CASSSAGEGDKNIQCF.

In its sample, this clonotype was seen a few times. V is TRBV11-1 and J is TRBJ2-7; 7 nucleotides match TRBD2. After removal of 5 bases from V and 2 bases from J, the junction contained 3 bases not matched to a gene. Germline V CDR1 and CDR2: SGHAT, FQDESV (reference sequence). The CDR3 contains 13 residues. CDR3 bases: TGTGCCAGCAGCACTAGCGATACCTACGAGCAGTACTTC. This codes for CASSTSDTYEQYF.

This chain links TRBV20-1 with TRBJ1-4, with 7 positions matching TRBD1. The V gene end was trimmed by 6 bases and the J gene end by 1 base; junction bases not matched to a gene: 5. Germline V lookup: CDR1 DFQATT, CDR2 SNEGSKA (reference sequence). CDR3 length equals 14 residues. In DNA, the CDR3 is TGCAGTGCCCCCACAGGGGTAACTAATGAAAAACTGTTTTTT. This translates into CSAPTGVTNEKLFF.

The V and J genes are TRBV7-9 and TRBJ2-5, with 9 bases that match TRBD1. The CDR3 is 14 residues long. V lost 6 bases and J lost 5; bases outside the gene matches: 7. Germline CDR1 SEHNR, CDR2 FQNEAQ (reference sequence). CDR3 sequence: CASRGDRGSETQYF. The CDR3 bases are TGTGCCAGCAGGGGAGACAGGGGGTCTGAGACCCAGTACTTC.

In this sample, this clonotype turned up a few times. This rearrangement joins TRBV3-1 to TRBJ1-4, with TRBD1 as a possible D gene (6 bases). This CDR3 has 14 residues. Looked up from germline, CDR1 is LGHDT and CDR2 is YNNKEL (reference sequence). V lost 7 bases, J lost 8 bases, and 17 bases lay in between. CDR3 in DNA: TGTGCCAGCAACCTCAGGGGACCTGGGGAAAAACTGTTTTTT. This gives the protein CASNLRGPGEKLFF.

The chain couples TRBV6-1 to TRBJ2-1; 10 positions match TRBD1. V was clipped by 5 bases and J by 4 bases; unmatched bases: 8. Germline-derived CDR1 and CDR2 are MNHNS and SASEGT. The CDR3 is 16 residues long. In nucleotides, the CDR3 is TGTGCCAGCAGTAACGACAGGGGGCAGGTATACAATGAGCAGTTCTTC. Protein sequence: CASSNDRGQVYNEQFF.

This clonotype was counted many times. This sequence joins TRBV5-1 and TRBJ1-6; 10 bases are shared with TRBD1. The V and J ends lost 4 bases and 7 bases, in that order; junction bases with no gene match: 5. This CDR3 is 15 amino acids long. Germline assignment: CDR1 SGHRS and CDR2 YFSETQ. CDR3 DNA: TGCGCCAGCAGCCGGGGGACAGGGGAGAATTCACCCCTCCACTTT. Amino acids: CASSRGTGENSPLHF.

The rearrangement joins TRBV29-1 to TRBJ2-2; tentatively, D is TRBD1 or TRBD2 (5 bases each). This CDR3 is 14 amino acids long. Looked up from germline, CDR1 is SQVTM and CDR2 is ANQGSEA. The CDR3 protein is CGAELGAYNGELFF. Here the CDR3 DNA reads TGCGGCGCTGAACTCGGGGCGTATAACGGGGAGCTGTTTTTT.

The chain is built from TRBV20-1 and TRBJ2-3; D possibly uses TRBD1 or TRBD2 (5 bases each). Germline CDR1 DFQATT, CDR2 SNEGSKA (reference sequence). The CDR3 loop spans 15 amino acids. V lost 1 base, J lost 6 bases, and 17 bases lay in between. CDR3 loop: CSARGGDRSFDTQYF. CDR3 DNA sequence: TGCAGTGCTAGAGGAGGGGACCGCTCATTTGATACGCAGTATTTT.

In its sample, this clonotype was seen a few times. The chain joins TRBV6-2 or TRBV6-3 to TRBJ2-1, with D uncertain. Per germline, CDR1 MNHEY and CDR2 SVGEGT. The CDR3 has 15 amino acids. The V end was cut by 6 bases, the J end by 4 bases, with 16 bases between. The CDR3 coding sequence is TGTGCCAGCAGCCTGCTTAAGGTTACGTACAATGAGCAGTTCTTC. Protein product: CASSLLKVTYNEQFF.

The V call is TRBV6-5, the J call TRBJ1-1; maybe TRBD1 (6 bases). The CDR3 runs 12 residues. Trimming shortened V by 6 bases and J by 5 bases, and 10 bases separated the two germline ends. Germline values: CDR1 MNHEY, CDR2 SVGAGI. The CDR3 here is CASRQGGTEAFF. The CDR3 region has the DNA TGTGCCAGCAGACAGGGTGGGACTGAAGCTTTCTTT.

The chain employs TRBV6-1 and TRBJ2-5; a weak D match, TRBD1 (5 bases). The DNA end favors TRBJ2-1, so the J call may be wrong. The length of the CDR3 is 12 residues. From germline, CDR1 is MNHNS and CDR2 SASEGT. Here the CDR3 reads CASIRREHEQFF. In DNA, the CDR3 is TGTGCCAGCATCCGCAGGGAACATGAGCAGTTCTTC.

A few counts support this clonotype. The chain carries TRBV6-5 and TRBJ2-5; 7 bases match TRBD1. CDR1 and CDR2 (germline): MNHEY, SVGAGI. This CDR3 contains 15 residues. The ends lost 5 bases at V and 1 base at J; junction bases unmatched: 7. CDR3 nucleotide sequence: TGTGCCAGCAGTAACCTCCGGGACAGCCAAGAGACCCAGTACTTC. Encoded protein: CASSNLRDSQETQYF.

Comments on this clonotype: This could be a read error, since a much larger clone is one nucleotide away. Because it lacks the conserved phenylalanine or tryptophan at the end, this CDR3 is likely a read error. V is TRBV10-2 and J is TRBJ2-3; 8 nucleotides align to TRBD2. V shed 6 bases and J 5 bases; nucleotides not matched to a gene: 13. This CDR3 contains 16 residues. CDR1 and CDR2 from the germline V gene are WSHSY and SAAADI. The CDR3 sequence is CASRQTEAGAKDTQYL. In DNA form, the CDR3 reads TGCGCCAGCAGACAAACCGAAGCGGGAGCAAAAGATACGCAGTATCTT.

This chain links TRBV5-6 with TRBJ2-2; 8 bases line up with TRBD2. The ends lost 4 bases at V and 3 bases at J; junction bases unmatched: 8. This CDR3 is 16 amino acids long. Germline V gene data show CDR1 as SGHDT and CDR2 as YYEEEE. CDR3 sequence reads: CASSPSLAVDTGELFF. In DNA form, the CDR3 reads TGTGCCAGCAGCCCATCACTAGCGGTCGACACCGGGGAGCTGTTTTTT.

The table lists this clonotype with a few counts. The chain joins TRBV4-1 to TRBJ2-1, with 8 bases identical to TRBD2. The CDR3 has 16 amino acids. Germline lookup yields CDR1 MGHRA and CDR2 YSYEKL. J gave up 10 bases and V 0 bases, and 11 bases lay outside the gene matches. The CDR3 DNA is TGCGCCAGCAGCCAAGAAGGTAGCGGGGCTATCTGGGAGCAGTTCTTC. Translation: CASSQEGSGAIWEQFF.

V and J are TRBV20-1 and TRBJ2-3; 13 nucleotides match TRBD2. CDR3 length equals 15 residues. Germline V CDR1 and CDR2: DFQATT, SNEGSKA (reference sequence). The ends lost 6 bases at V and 6 bases at J; junction bases unmatched: 9. CDR3 amino acids: CSAHTGLAGVDTQYF. For the CDR3, the DNA is TGCAGTGCCCACACCGGACTAGCGGGAGTCGATACGCAGTATTTT.

The genes are TRBV29-1 and TRBJ2-1, with 8 bases that match TRBD2. After removal of 0 bases from V and 4 bases from J, the junction contained 8 bases not matched to a gene. Germline CDR1 SQVTM, CDR2 ANQGSEA. The CDR3 is made up of 16 amino acids. CDR3 nucleotide sequence: TGCAGCGTTGAAGATCAACTAGCGGATAAATACAATGAGCAGTTCTTC. Its translation: CSVEDQLADKYNEQFF.